This T cell receptor beta chain was recovered during a study of shared clonotypes between healthy human individuals. Here immunoSEQ multiplex PCR was the method, and the copy in TCRdb shows in-frame clones only, minus some. This repertoire shows about 480,000 clones, roughly 79% found once; its top ten account for around 12%. There were only Caucasian adults among the donors, and all lived in Nashville, Tennessee. About 90 million PBMCs supplied genomic DNA for unsorted samples. General study findings and limits: The sole specimen, blood, was sampled, and tissue repertoires likely differ.

The sample holds one count of this clone. Antigen unknown. Germline V CDR1 and CDR2: LGHNA, YSLEER. The junction had 5 bases not matched to a gene; V was cut back by 1 base and J by 4 bases. This CDR3 spans 15 amino acids. The clonotype originates from a woman in her thirties or forties in good health. Some clones in this sample may be carry-over from other donors' samples. Input material: PBMCs. V usage is TRBV4-3 and J usage is TRBJ2-7, with TRBD2 identical over 9 bases. For the CDR3, the DNA is TGCGCCAGCAGCCAAGTGGCTAGCGGGATTTACGAGCAGTACTTC. Amino acids: CASSQVASGIYEQYF.